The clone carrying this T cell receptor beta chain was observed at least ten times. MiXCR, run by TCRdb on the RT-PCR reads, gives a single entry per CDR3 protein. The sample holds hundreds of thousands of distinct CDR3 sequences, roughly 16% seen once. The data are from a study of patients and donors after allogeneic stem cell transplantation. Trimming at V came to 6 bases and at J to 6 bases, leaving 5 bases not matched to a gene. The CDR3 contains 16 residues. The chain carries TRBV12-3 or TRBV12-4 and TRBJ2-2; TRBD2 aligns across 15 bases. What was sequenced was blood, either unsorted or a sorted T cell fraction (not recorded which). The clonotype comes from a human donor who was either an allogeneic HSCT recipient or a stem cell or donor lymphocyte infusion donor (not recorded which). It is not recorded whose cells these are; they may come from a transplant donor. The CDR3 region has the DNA TGTGCCAGCAGGCCAGGACTAGCGGGGGGGCCCGGGGAGCTGTTTTTT. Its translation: CASRPGLAGGPGELFF.